Listed below are T cell receptor beta chains from one sample, sequenced in a study of blood T cells in healthy people across ages. TCRdb analysed the 5' RACE reads with MiXCR anew, one entry per CDR3 protein. Of about 1,800,000 distinct CDR3 sequences detected, 25% to 30% appear once; the ten largest clones hold 6.5% to 8.5%. The sample was blood. Receptors originate from a woman aged 25 to 39 in good health. CDR3s include the opening cysteine and the closing phenylalanine or tryptophan. The order of the fields is V gene, J gene, clone size, D gene, CDR3 protein, CDR3 DNA. A D gene is named only where the DNA matches it firmly. Rows may omit the clone size; those that give it use once, few, many or a size class.

TRBV5-1	TRBJ2-1	few	TRBD2	CASSLAGLAGSSYNEQFF	TGCGCCAGCAGCTTGGCGGGACTAGCGGGGAGTTCCTACAATGAGCAGTTCTTC
TRBV12-3/TRBV12-4	TRBJ2-7	-	-	CASTQGPGEQYF	TGTGCCAGCACTCAGGGACCCGGCGAGCAGTACTTC
TRBV28	TRBJ1-2	-	-	CASSLASGRQDTF	TGTGCCAGCAGTTTAGCCTCTGGACGGCAGGACACCTTC
TRBV5-6	TRBJ2-1	many	-	CASNKRGTSFYNEQFF	TGTGCCAGCAACAAAAGGGGAACTAGCTTCTACAATGAGCAGTTCTTC
TRBV5-1	TRBJ2-4	many	-	CASSSQGGLKNIQYF	TGCGCCAGCAGCTCCCAGGGGGGCCTCAAAAACATTCAGTACTTC
TRBV7-2	TRBJ1-1	few	-	CASSWMGPPGGTEAFF	TGTGCCAGCAGCTGGATGGGGCCCCCCGGGGGGACTGAAGCTTTCTTT
TRBV7-3	TRBJ2-1	few	-	CASSYGLETYNEQFF	TGTGCCAGCAGCTATGGGCTGGAAACGTACAATGAGCAGTTCTTC
TRBV5-1	TRBJ2-7	-	-	CASMDGLEQYF	TGCGCCAGCATGGACGGACTCGAGCAGTACTTC
TRBV5-1	TRBJ2-3	few	-	CASSLDWVTSTDTQYF	TGCGCCAGCAGCTTAGACTGGGTTACTAGCACAGATACGCAGTATTTT
TRBV20-1	TRBJ2-7	many	-	CSASVGPNEQYF	TGCAGTGCTAGCGTAGGGCCAAACGAGCAGTACTTC
TRBV6-2/TRBV6-3	TRBJ1-5	-	-	CASSSTPNQPQHF	TGTGCCAGCAGTTCGACTCCCAATCAGCCCCAGCATTTT
TRBV28	TRBJ1-6	few	-	CASSYQGDSYNSPLHF	TGTGCCAGCAGTTATCAGGGCGACTCCTATAATTCACCCCTCCACTTT
TRBV27	TRBJ1-2	few	-	CASSLLGFYGYTF	TGTGCCAGCAGTTTATTGGGCTTCTATGGCTACACCTTC
TRBV12-3/TRBV12-4	TRBJ2-7	-	-	CASRTPGPSYNEQYF	TGTGCCAGCAGAACCCCGGGGCCTTCCTACAATGAGCAGTACTTC
TRBV7-9	TRBJ2-7	-	-	CASSLAGPVSYEQYF	TGTGCCAGCAGCTTAGCGGGTCCAGTATCCTACGAGCAGTACTTC
TRBV5-5	TRBJ2-5	-	-	CASSAGGSEETQYF	TGTGCCAGCAGCGCCGGGGGTAGTGAAGAGACCCAGTACTTC
TRBV3-1	TRBJ2-7	-	TRBD1	CASSQWGRGHEQYF	TGTGCCAGCAGCCAATGGGGCAGGGGGCACGAGCAGTACTTC
TRBV7-2	TRBJ2-7	many	-	CASSADPPYEQYF	TGTGCCAGCAGCGCAGACCCACCCTACGAGCAGTACTTC
TRBV20-1	TRBJ2-3	-	-	CSALGDAGTDTQYF	TGCAGTGCCTTAGGGGACGCGGGCACAGATACGCAGTATTTT
TRBV5-1	TRBJ2-2	once	TRBD2	CASSLLSGGINTGELFF	TGCGCCAGCAGCTTGTTGAGCGGGGGGATCAACACCGGGGAGCTGTTTTTT
TRBV5-1	TRBJ1-1	-	TRBD1	CASSEETGKAFF	TGCGCCAGCAGCGAAGAGACAGGGAAAGCTTTCTTT
TRBV27	TRBJ2-7	many	-	CASSLSLSYEQYF	TGTGCCAGCAGTTTATCGCTGAGCTACGAGCAGTACTTC
TRBV20-1	TRBJ1-5	-	TRBD1	CSATDPTGGGSQPQHF	TGCAGTGCTACCGACCCGACAGGGGGAGGGAGTCAGCCCCAGCATTTT
TRBV27	TRBJ1-1	-	-	CASSYGGSEAFF	TGTGCCAGCAGTTATGGGGGATCTGAAGCTTTCTTT
TRBV14	TRBJ2-7	-	-	CASSQDNRGAWREQYF	TGTGCCAGCAGCCAAGATAATCGCGGGGCATGGCGGGAGCAGTACTTC
TRBV6-5	TRBJ1-6	few	-	CASKTIRPNSPLHF	TGTGCCAGCAAAACAATCCGCCCAAATTCACCCCTCCACTTT